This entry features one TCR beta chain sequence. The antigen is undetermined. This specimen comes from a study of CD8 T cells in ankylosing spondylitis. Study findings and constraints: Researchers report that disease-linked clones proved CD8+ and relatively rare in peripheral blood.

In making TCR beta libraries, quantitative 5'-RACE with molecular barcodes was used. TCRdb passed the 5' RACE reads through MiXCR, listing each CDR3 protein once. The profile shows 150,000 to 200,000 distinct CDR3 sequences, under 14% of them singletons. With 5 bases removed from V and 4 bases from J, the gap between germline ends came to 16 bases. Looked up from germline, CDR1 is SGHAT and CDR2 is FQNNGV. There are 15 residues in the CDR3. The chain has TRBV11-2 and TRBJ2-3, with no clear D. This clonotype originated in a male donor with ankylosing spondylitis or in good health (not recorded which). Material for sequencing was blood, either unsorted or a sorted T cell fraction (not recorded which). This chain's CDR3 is CASSTIGEEADTQYF. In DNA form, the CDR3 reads TGTGCCAGCAGCACGATTGGGGAAGAAGCAGATACGCAGTATTTT.